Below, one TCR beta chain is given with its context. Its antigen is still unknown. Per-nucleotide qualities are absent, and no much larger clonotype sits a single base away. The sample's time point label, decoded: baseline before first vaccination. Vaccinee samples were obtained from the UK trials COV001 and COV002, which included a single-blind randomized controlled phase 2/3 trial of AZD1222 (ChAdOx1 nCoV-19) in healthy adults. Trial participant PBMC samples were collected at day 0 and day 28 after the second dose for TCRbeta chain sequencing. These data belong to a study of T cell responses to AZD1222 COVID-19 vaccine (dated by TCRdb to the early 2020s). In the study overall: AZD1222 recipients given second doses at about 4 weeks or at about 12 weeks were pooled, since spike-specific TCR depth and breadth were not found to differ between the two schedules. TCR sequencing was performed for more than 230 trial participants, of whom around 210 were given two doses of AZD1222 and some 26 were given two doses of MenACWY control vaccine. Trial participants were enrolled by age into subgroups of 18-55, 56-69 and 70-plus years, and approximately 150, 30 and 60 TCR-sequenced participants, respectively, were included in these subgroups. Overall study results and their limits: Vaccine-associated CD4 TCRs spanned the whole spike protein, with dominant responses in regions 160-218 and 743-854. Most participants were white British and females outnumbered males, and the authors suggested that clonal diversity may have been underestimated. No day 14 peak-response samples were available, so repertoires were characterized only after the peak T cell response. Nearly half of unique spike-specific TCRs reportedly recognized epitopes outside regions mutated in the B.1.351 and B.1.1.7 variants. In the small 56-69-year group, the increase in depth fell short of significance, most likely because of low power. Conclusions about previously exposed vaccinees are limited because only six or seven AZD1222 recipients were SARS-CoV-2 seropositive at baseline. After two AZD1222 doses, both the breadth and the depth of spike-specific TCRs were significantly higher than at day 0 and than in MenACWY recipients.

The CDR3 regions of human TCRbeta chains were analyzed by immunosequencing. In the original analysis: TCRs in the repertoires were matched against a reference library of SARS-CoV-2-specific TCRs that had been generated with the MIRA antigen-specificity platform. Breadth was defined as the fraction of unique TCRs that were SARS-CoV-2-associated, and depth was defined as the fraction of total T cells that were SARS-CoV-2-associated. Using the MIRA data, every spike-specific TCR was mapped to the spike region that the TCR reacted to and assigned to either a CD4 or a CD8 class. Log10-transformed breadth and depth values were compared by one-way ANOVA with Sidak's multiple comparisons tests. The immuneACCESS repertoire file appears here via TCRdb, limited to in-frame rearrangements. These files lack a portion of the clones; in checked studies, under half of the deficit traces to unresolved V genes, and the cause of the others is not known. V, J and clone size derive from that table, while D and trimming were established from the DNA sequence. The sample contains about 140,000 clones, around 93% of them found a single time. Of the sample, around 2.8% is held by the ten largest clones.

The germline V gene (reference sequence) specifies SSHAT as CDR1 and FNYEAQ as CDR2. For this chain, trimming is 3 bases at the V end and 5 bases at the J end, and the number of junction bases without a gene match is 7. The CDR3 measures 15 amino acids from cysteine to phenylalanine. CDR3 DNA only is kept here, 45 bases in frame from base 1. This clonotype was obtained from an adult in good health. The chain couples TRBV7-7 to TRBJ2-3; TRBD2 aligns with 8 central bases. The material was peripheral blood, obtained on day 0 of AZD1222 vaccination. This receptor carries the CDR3 CASSLRSSGIDTQYF. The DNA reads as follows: TGTGCCAGCAGCTTGAGGAGTAGCGGGATAGATACGCAGTATTTT.